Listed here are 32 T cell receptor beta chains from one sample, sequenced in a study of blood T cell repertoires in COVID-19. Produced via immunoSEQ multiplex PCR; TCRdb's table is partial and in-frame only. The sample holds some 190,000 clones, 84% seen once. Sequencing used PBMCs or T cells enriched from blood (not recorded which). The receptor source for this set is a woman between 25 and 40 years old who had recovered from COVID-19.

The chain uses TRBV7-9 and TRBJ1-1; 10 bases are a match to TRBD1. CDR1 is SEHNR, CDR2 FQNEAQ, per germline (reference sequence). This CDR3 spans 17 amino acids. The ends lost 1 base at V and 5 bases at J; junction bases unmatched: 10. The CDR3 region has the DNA TGTGCCAGCAGCTTAGTCGGACAGGGGGTGGGGAGGACTGAAGCTTTCTTT. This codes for CASSLVGQGVGRTEAFF.

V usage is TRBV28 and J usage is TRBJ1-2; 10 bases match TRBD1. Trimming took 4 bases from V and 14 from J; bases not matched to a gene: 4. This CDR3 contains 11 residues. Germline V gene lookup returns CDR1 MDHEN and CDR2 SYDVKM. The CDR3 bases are TGTGCCAGCAGTTCGGACAGGGGGGGTACCTTC. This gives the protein CASSSDRGGTF.

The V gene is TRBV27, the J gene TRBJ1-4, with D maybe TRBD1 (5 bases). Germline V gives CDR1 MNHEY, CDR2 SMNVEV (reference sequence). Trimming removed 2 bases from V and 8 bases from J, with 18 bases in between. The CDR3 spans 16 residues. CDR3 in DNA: TGTGCCAGCAGTTTAAGCATGCAGGGAACAGAGGAAAAACTGTTTTTT. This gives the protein CASSLSMQGTEEKLFF.

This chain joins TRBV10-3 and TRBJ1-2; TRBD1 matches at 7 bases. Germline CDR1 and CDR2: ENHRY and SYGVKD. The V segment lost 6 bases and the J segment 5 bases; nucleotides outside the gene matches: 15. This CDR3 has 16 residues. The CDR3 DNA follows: TGTGCCATCAGGAGCGAGGCAGGGGGTTTGTGGTATGGCTACACCTTC. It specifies CAIRSEAGGLWYGYTF.

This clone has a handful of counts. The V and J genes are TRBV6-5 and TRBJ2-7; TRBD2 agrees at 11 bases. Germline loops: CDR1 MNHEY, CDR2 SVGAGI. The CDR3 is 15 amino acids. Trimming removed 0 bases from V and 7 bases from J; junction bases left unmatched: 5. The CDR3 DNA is TGTGCCAGCAGTTACTCTCTAGCGGGAGGTGGTGAGCAGTACTTC. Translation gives CASSYSLAGGGEQYF.

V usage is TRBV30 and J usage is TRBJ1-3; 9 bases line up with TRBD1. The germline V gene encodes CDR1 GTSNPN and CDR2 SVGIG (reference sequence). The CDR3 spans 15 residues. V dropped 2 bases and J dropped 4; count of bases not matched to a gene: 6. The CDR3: CAWSSKGQGGNTIYF. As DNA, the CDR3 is TGTGCCTGGAGTTCAAAGGGACAGGGAGGAAACACCATATATTTT.

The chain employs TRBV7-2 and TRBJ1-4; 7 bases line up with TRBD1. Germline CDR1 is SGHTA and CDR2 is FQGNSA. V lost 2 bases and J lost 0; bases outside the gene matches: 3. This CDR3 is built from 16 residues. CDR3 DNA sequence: TGTGCCAGCAGCTTAACCCAGGGGGCAACTAATGAAAAACTGTTTTTT. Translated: CASSLTQGATNEKLFF.

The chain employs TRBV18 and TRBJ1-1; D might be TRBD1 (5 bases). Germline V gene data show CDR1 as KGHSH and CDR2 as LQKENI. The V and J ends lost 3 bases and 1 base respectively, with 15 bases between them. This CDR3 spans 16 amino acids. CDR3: CASSPQRQPGNTEAFF. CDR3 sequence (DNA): TGTGCCAGCTCACCGCAAAGACAGCCCGGGAACACTGAAGCTTTCTTT.

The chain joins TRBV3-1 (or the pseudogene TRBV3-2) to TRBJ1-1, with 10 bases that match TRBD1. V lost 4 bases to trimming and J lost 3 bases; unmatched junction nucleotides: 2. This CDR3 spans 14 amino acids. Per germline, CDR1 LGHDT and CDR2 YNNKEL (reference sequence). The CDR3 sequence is CASSRQGADTEAFF. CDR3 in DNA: TGTGCCAGCAGCCGACAGGGGGCAGACACTGAAGCTTTCTTT.

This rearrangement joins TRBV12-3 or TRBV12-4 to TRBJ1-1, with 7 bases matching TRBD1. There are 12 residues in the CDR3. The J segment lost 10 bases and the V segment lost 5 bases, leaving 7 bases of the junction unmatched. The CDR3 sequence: CASSEQGFGAFF. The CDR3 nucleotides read TGTGCCAGCAGTGAACAGGGGTTTGGAGCTTTCTTT.

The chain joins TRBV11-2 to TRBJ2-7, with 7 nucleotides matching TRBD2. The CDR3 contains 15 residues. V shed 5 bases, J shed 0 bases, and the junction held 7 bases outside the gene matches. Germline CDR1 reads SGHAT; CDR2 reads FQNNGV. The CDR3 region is CASSPEPSGSYEQYF. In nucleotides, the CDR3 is TGTGCCAGCAGCCCAGAGCCTAGCGGCTCCTACGAGCAGTACTTC. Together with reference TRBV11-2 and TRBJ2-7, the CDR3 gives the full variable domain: EAGVAQSPRYKIIEKRQSVAFWCNPISGHATLYWYQQILGQGPKLLIQFQNNGVVDDSQLPKDRFSAERLKGVDSTLKIQPAKLEDSAVYLCASSPEPSGSYEQYFGPGTRLTVT.

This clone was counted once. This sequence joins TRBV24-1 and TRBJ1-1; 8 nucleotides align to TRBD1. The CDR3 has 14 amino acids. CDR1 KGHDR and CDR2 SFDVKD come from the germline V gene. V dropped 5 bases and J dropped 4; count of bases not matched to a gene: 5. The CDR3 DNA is TGTGCCACCAGTGTGGCAGGACAGGGCACTGAAGCTTTCTTT. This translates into CATSVAGQGTEAFF.

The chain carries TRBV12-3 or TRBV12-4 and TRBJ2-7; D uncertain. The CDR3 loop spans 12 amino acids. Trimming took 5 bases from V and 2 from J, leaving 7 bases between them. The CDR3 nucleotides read TGTGCCAGCAGTCCTTCCCCCTACGAGCAGTACTTC. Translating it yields CASSPSPYEQYF.

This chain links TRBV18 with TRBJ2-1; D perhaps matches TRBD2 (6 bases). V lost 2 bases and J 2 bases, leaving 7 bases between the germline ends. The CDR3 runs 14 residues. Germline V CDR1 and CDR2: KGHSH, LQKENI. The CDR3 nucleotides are TGTGCCAGCTCACCAGGGACTGCCTACAATGAGCAGTTCTTC. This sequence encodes CASSPGTAYNEQFF.

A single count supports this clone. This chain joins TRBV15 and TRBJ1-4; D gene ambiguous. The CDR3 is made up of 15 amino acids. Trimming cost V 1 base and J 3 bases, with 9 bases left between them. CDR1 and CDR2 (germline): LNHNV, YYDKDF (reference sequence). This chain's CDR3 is CATSRVLISNEKLFF. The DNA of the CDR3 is TGTGCCACCAGCAGAGTCCTAATATCTAATGAAAAACTGTTTTTT. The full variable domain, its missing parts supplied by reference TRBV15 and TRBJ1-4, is DAMVIQNPRYQVTQFGKPVTLSCSQTLNHNVMYWYQQKSSQAPKLLFHYYDKDFNNEADTPDNFQSRRPNTSFCFLDIRSPGLGDTAMYLCATSRVLISNEKLFFGSGTQLSVL.

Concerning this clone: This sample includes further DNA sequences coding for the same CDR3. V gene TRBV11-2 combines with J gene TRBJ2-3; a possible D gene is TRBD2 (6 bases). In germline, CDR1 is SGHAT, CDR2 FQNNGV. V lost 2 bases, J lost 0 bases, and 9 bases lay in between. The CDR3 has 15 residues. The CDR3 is CASSLRGTSTDTQYF. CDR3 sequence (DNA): TGTGCCAGCAGCTTACGCGGGACTAGCACAGATACGCAGTATTTT.

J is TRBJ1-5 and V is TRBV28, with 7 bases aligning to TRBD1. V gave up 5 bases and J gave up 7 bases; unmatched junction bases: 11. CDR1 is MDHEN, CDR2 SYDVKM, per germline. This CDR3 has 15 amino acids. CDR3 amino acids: CASSTSGTDWQPQHF. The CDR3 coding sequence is TGTGCCAGCAGTACATCCGGGACAGATTGGCAGCCCCAGCATTTT.

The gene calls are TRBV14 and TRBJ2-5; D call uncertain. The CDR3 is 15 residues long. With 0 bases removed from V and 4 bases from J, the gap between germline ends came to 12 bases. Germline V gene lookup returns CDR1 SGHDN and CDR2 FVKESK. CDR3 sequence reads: CASSQEIVRLETQYF. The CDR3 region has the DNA TGTGCCAGCAGCCAAGAAATCGTCAGGTTAGAGACCCAGTACTTC.

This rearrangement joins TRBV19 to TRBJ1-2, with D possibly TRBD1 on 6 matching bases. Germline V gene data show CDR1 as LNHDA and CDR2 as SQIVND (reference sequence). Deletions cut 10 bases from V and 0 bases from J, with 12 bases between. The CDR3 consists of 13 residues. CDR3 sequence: CAIMDSTNYGYTF. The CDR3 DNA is TGTGCCATTATGGACAGTACTAACTATGGCTACACCTTC.

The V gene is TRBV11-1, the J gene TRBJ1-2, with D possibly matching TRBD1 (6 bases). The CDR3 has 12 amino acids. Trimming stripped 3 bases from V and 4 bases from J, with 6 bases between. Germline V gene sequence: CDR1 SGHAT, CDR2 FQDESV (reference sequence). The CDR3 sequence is CASSLTGYGYTF. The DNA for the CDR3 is TGTGCCAGCAGCTTGACAGGCTATGGCTACACCTTC.

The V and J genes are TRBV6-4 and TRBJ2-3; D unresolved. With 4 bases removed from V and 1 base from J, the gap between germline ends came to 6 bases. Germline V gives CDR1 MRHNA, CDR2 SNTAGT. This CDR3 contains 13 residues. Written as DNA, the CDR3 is TGTGCCAGCAGTGCAGGCGGCACAGATACGCAGTATTTT. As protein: CASSAGGTDTQYF.

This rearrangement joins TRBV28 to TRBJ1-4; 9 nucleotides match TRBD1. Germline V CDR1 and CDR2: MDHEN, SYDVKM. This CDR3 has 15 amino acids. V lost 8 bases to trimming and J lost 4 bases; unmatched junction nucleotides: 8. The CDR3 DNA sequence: TGTGCCAGCGGAGGACAGGGGCGCGTTAATGAAAAACTGTTTTTT. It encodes CASGGQGRVNEKLFF.

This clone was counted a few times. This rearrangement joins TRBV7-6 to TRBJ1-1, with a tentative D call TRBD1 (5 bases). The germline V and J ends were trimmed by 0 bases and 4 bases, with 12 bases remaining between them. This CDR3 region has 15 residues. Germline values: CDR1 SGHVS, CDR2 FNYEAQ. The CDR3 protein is CASSLAVDSFTEAFF. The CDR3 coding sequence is TGTGCCAGCAGCTTAGCGGTTGACAGTTTCACTGAAGCTTTCTTT. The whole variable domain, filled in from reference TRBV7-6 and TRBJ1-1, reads GAGVSQSPRYKVTKRGQDVALRCDPISGHVSLYWYRQALGQGPEFLTYFNYEAQQDKSGLPNDRFSAERPEGSISTLTIQRTEQRDSAMYRCASSLAVDSFTEAFFGQGTRLTVV.

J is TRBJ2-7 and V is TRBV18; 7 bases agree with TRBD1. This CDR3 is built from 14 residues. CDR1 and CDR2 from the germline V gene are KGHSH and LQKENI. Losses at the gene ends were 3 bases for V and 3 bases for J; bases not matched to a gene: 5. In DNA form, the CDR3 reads TGTGCCAGCTCACCGCGACAGGGTCTCTACGAGCAGTACGTC. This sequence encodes CASSPRQGLYEQYV.

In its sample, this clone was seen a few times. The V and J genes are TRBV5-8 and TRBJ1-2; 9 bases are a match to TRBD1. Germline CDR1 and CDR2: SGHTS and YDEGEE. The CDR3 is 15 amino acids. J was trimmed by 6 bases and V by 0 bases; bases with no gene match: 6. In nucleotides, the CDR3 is TGTGCCAGCAGCTTGGGAGGACAGGGGTTTGATGGCTACACCTTC. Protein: CASSLGGQGFDGYTF.

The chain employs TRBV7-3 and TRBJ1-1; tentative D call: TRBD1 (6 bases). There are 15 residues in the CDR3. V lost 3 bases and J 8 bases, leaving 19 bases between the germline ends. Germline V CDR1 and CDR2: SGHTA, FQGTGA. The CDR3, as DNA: TGTGCCAGCAGCTTTGGCGCGGCGCCTCAGGGGGAAGCTTTCTTT. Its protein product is CASSFGAAPQGEAFF.

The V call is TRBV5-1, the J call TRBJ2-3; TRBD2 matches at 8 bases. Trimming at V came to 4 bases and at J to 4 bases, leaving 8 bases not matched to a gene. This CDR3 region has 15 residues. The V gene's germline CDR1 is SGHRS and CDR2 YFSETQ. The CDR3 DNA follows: TGCGCCAGCAGCCCCCAAGCGGGAGTTGCAGATACGCAGTATTTT. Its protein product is CASSPQAGVADTQYF.

CDR3 sequence reads: CASSETLGTGIYEQYF. Written as DNA, the CDR3 is TGTGCCAGCAGTGAAACTCTCGGGACAGGGATATACGAGCAGTACTTC. This rearrangement joins TRBV2 to TRBJ2-7, with 9 positions matching TRBD1. CDR3 length equals 16 residues. The germline V gene encodes CDR1 SNHLY and CDR2 FYNNEI. The V and J ends lost 2 bases and 4 bases, in that order; junction bases with no gene match: 9. The whole variable domain, filled in from reference TRBV2 and TRBJ2-7, reads EPEVTQTPSHQVTQMGQEVILRCVPISNHLYFYWYRQILGQKVEFLVSFYNNEISEKSEIFDDQFSVERPDGSNFTLKIRSTKLEDSAMYFCASSETLGTGIYEQYFGPGTRLTVT.

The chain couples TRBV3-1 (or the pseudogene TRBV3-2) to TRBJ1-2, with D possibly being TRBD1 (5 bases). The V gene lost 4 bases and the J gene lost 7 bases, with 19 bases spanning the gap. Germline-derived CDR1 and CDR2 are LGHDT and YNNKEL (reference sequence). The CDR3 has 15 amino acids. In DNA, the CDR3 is TGTGCCAGCAGCCCAGCCCGGGGGGAGGGTGGTGGCTACACCTTC. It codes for CASSPARGEGGGYTF.

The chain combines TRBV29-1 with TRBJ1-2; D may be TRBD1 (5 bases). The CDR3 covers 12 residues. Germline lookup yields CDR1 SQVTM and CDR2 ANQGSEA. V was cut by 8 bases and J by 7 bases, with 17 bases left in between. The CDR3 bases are TGCAGCCTAATGACAGAATTGGGTGGCTACACCTTC. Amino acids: CSLMTELGGYTF.

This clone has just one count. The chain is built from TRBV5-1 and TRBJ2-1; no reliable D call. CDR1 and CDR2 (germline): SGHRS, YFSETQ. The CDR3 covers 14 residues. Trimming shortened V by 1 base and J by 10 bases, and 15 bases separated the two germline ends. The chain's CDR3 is CASSLFAAIGEQFF. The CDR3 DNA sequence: TGCGCCAGCAGCTTGTTCGCGGCCATTGGGGAGCAGTTCTTC.

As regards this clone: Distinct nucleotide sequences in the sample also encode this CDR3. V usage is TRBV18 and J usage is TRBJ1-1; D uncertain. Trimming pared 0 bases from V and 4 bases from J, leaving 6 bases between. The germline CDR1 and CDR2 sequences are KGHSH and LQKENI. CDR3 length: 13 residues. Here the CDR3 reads CASSPPTRTEAFF. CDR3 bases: TGTGCCAGCTCACCACCGACTCGCACTGAAGCTTTCTTT.